This T cell receptor beta chain was found in a study of T cells in Graves' hyperthyroidism and ophthalmopathy (dated by TCRdb to between 2017 and 2020). As for the study more broadly: Peripheral blood samples were taken at initial diagnosis, before any treatment was given. For training and testing, the 80 to 100 patients in the discovery cohort were randomly divided in a 7:3 ratio. Following sampling, methimazole starting at 30 mg daily was given to hyperthyroidism patients, and high-dose intravenous methylprednisolone was given to ophthalmopathy patients. TCR V-J signatures able to tell the groups apart were searched for in a discovery cohort of 90 to 100 patients, of whom more than 40 had Graves' ophthalmopathy and about 55 had stable Graves' hyperthyroidism. An independent validation cohort of some 18 hyperthyroidism patients and approximately 17 patients who later progressed to ophthalmopathy tested prospective prediction of ophthalmopathy. The paper reports TCR Vbeta CDR3 sequencing of roughly 140 peripheral blood samples: approximately 43 ophthalmopathy, about 75 hyperthyroidism and approximately 17 progressor patients. Thyroid tissue and blood T-cell repertoires from six Graves' hyperthyroidism patients were also compared in the study.

The research as a whole found: Most expanded thyroid clonotypes (frequency above 0.001) were also detected in blood, a finding suggesting that blood repertoires may reflect thyroid immune responses. No statistical method was used to set the sample size in advance, and investigators knew the group allocation. In validation, the model predicted progression to ophthalmopathy a median of about 5.9 months before onset, with about 64% sensitivity and 72.22% specificity. A 13 V-J signature model separated ophthalmopathy from stable hyperthyroidism, with around 88% sensitivity and 81.08% specificity in cross-validation and 80%/75% in testing.

This clonotype has at least ten counts. This clone's antigen is unknown. Within one base of it there is no much larger clone, and no base qualities were kept. CDR1 and CDR2 are read off the germline V gene as MNHNS and SASEGT. V is reduced by 2 bases and J by 7 bases, leaving a spacing of 11 bases between them. From cysteine to phenylalanine, the CDR3 is 13 amino acids long. Only the CDR3 DNA is retained, 39 bases long and in frame from the first base. Hyperthyroidism patients were newly diagnosed, had a disease duration of under 2 months, and were aged 18 to 65 years. Patients with uncontrolled infections, other autoimmune diseases, pregnancy or lactation were excluded. Diagnoses were established on the basis of clinical symptoms, serum thyroxine and TRAb, thyroid ultrasound, and orbital computed tomography. For progressor patients, blood was drawn at the first diagnosis of hyperthyroidism, before any ophthalmopathy symptoms had appeared. PBMCs were separated from around 9.1 ml of fresh peripheral blood using Ficoll-Paque density gradient centrifugation. Progressor patients were first diagnosed with Graves' hyperthyroidism and then developed ophthalmopathy during follow-up. Trizol reagent was used to extract total RNA, and RNA quality was then checked on an Agilent 2100 Bioanalyzer.

The TCR beta CDR3 regions were amplified from the RNA transcripts. The first round of RT-PCR for the TCR CDR3 was performed with the HTBI primer set and the Qiagen OneStep RT-PCR kit. A second multiplex PCR round built the libraries, followed by size selection and purification. Sequencing of the libraries was done on an Illumina HiSeq2000 using paired-end 100 bp reads. As for the original processing: Raw data were processed with SOAPnuke, discarding reads with adapters, uncalled bases, mean Phred below 15, or no exact constant-primer or identifier match. COPE v1.2.5 was used to merge the high-quality paired reads, and each unique nucleotide sequence was defined as a clonotype. Clonotypes were aligned to IMGT TRBV, TRBD and TRBJ reference segments using MiTCR v1.1. Analysis was restricted to V-J combinations with a frequency above 0.0001, which covered roughly 99% of repertoires. The TCS score was defined as the ratio of F50 (clonal expansion) to E x V (chaos), calculated using BLOSUM62-based TCRdist between CDR3 peptides within each V-J. Welch's t-statistics and random forest reduced around 520 V-J features to around 14, which were used in a naive Bayes classifier (R e1071). The public sequencing data were trimmed at Q25 with fastp and processed into clonotypes with MiXCR by TCRdb, which kept only in-frame beta chains. Each CDR3 protein gets just one entry, which takes the most common genes and DNA from the rows behind it. None of the V and J calls come from the authors' own analysis; TCRdb made them. For this sample the table gives around 700,000 distinct CDR3 sequences, of which around 19% were detected only once. The ten largest clones take up 16% of the sample.

Source material: blood. The chain uses TRBV6-1 and TRBJ1-2, with a weak D call of TRBD1 (6 bases match). This TCR derives from a woman between 45 and 65 years old with Graves' hyperthyroidism that later progressed to Graves' ophthalmopathy. The base sequence is TGTGCCAGCAGTGAAATCTGCAGGGGTGGCTACACCTTC. It codes for CASSEICRGGYTF.